A single sample is the source of the 23 T cell receptor beta chains below, sequenced in a study of beta chain features in type 1 diabetes. The sequenced template was cDNA made from the entire isolated RNA. Measured with immunoSEQ multiplex PCR; TCRdb has only the in-frame clones, and not every one. The sample holds roughly 170,000 clones, about an eighth seen once. The sequenced material came from central memory CD4+ T cells from blood. The origin of the receptors is a young woman in good health.

For this clone: The junction does not match germline at one end; this may be a read error. This chain connects TRBV29-1 to TRBJ1-4, with unresolved D. This CDR3 spans 12 amino acids. The germline V gene has CDR1 SQVTM and CDR2 ANQGSEA. The CDR3 loop is CSGETRGEKLFF. CDR3 sequence (DNA): TGCAGCGGTGAAACTCGGGGTGAAAAACTGTTTTTT.

This clone occurred a few times. Other nucleotide sequences in the sample specify the same CDR3. The genes are TRBV7-2 and TRBJ2-3, with 9 bases matching TRBD2. The CDR3 consists of 15 residues. Germline assignment: CDR1 SGHTA and CDR2 FQGNSA. V dropped 0 bases and J dropped 5; count of bases not matched to a gene: 3. As DNA, the CDR3 is TGTGCCAGCAGCTTAGCTAGCGGGAGAATAGATACGCAGTATTTT. Its translation is CASSLASGRIDTQYF. The full variable domain, completed using reference TRBV7-2 and TRBJ2-3, is GAGVSQSPSNKVTEKGKDVELRCDPISGHTALYWYRQSLGQGLEFLIYFQGNSAPDKSGLPSDRFSAERTGGSVSTLTIQRTQQEDSAVYLCASSLASGRIDTQYFGPGTRLTVL.

This chain links TRBV6-5 with TRBJ2-7; tentative D call: TRBD2 (6 bases). Looked up from germline, CDR1 is MNHEY and CDR2 is SVGAGI. The CDR3 extends over 15 amino acids. V lost 2 bases to trimming and J lost 2 bases, with 13 bases between them. The CDR3 nucleotides are TGTGCCAGCAGTTACGAGGGAGGAGGAACCTACGAGCAGTACTTC. This translates into CASSYEGGGTYEQYF.

The chain carries TRBV7-9 and TRBJ2-7; 8 bases line up with TRBD1. This CDR3 is 14 amino acids long. V shed 5 bases, J shed 3 bases, and the junction held 6 bases outside the gene matches. CDR1 is SEHNR, CDR2 FQNEAQ, per germline (reference sequence). Written as DNA, the CDR3 is TGTGCCAGCAGCCCCAGGGGGCCCTTCTACGAGCAGTACTTC. This sequence encodes CASSPRGPFYEQYF. Drawing the rest from reference TRBV7-9 and TRBJ2-7, the complete variable domain is DTGVSQNPRHKITKRGQNVTFRCDPISEHNRLYWYRQTLGQGPEFLTYFQNEAQLEKSRLLSDRFSAERPKGSFSTLEIQRTEQGDSAMYLCASSPRGPFYEQYFGPGTRLTVT.

This clone was seen only a few times. This sequence joins TRBV28 and TRBJ1-1; tentative D call: TRBD1 (5 bases). The germline V and J ends were trimmed by 7 bases and 11 bases, with 17 bases remaining between them. The CDR3 runs to 12 residues. The germline CDR1 and CDR2 sequences are MDHEN and SYDVKM. Written as DNA, the CDR3 is TGTGCCAGCAACCCCTTCCAGGGAAGGGCTTTCTTT. Its translation: CASNPFQGRAFF.

This clone was picked up many times. The chain carries TRBV7-2 and TRBJ2-1; D uncertain. V lost 2 bases, J lost 3 bases, and 5 bases lay in between. The CDR3 has 13 residues. Germline CDR1 reads SGHTA; CDR2 reads FQGNSA. The DNA for the CDR3 is TGTGCCAGCAGCTTAAATAACTACAATGAGCAGTTCTTC. Residues: CASSLNNYNEQFF.

The chain links TRBV2 to TRBJ1-2, with D hard to call. CDR1 is SNHLY, CDR2 FYNNEI, per germline. Trimming left V 11 bases short and J 7 bases short, with 5 bases between. The CDR3 totals 8 residues. CDR3 nucleotides: TGTGCCCGGGGTGGCTACACCTTC. Protein sequence: CARGGYTF.

This clone was seen a few times. The chain employs TRBV5-1 and TRBJ2-7, with D uncertain. V was shortened by 4 bases and J by 4 bases, with 12 bases between the two germline ends. CDR3 length: 13 residues. CDR1 is SGHRS and CDR2 is YFSETQ in the germline V gene. The CDR3, as DNA: TGCGCCAGCAGCACAGCATCGGAATACGAGCAGTACTTC. Residues: CASSTASEYEQYF.

V usage is TRBV11-2 and J usage is TRBJ2-1; 9 nucleotides match TRBD2. V was pared by 5 bases and J by 6 bases, with 20 bases of the junction left unmatched. The germline V gene has CDR1 SGHAT and CDR2 FQNNGV. This CDR3 is 19 amino acids long. In DNA form, the CDR3 reads TGTGCCAGCAGCAATAGGGGAGGGCTAGCGGGATTCAGCGGCAATGAGCAGTTCTTC. Residues: CASSNRGGLAGFSGNEQFF. The variable domain in full, with the rest retrieved from reference TRBV11-2 and TRBJ2-1, is EAGVAQSPRYKIIEKRQSVAFWCNPISGHATLYWYQQILGQGPKLLIQFQNNGVVDDSQLPKDRFSAERLKGVDSTLKIQPAKLEDSAVYLCASSNRGGLAGFSGNEQFFGPGTRLTVL.

The chain employs TRBV27 and TRBJ1-1; 7 bases align to TRBD1. The germline V gene has CDR1 MNHEY and CDR2 SMNVEV (reference sequence). V trimming: 5 bases; J trimming: 4 bases; junction bases outside the gene matches: 7. The CDR3 runs to 14 residues. The chain's CDR3 is CASSHRQGITEAFF. The CDR3 DNA follows: TGTGCCAGCAGTCACCGACAGGGAATCACTGAAGCTTTCTTT.

This clone was seen a handful of times. CDR3 amino acids: CASSSIRDRGSYEQYF. CDR3 in DNA: TGTGCCAGCAGTTCAATCCGGGACAGGGGGTCTTACGAGCAGTACTTC. V and J are TRBV27 and TRBJ2-7, with 11 nucleotides matching TRBD1. The CDR3 extends over 16 amino acids. Germline lookup yields CDR1 MNHEY and CDR2 SMNVEV (reference sequence). The ends lost 4 bases at V and 4 bases at J; junction bases unmatched: 9.

This clone was observed a handful of times. The chain is built from TRBV18 and TRBJ2-7; 7 bases line up with TRBD1. The CDR3 totals 15 residues. Germline lookup yields CDR1 KGHSH and CDR2 LQKENI. The trim removed 2 bases at V and 4 bases at J, leaving 8 bases unmatched. The CDR3 is CASSPMPGQTYEQYF. The CDR3 region has the DNA TGTGCCAGCTCACCAATGCCGGGACAGACTTACGAGCAGTACTTC. The entire variable domain, with the rest obtained from reference TRBV18 and TRBJ2-7, is as follows: NAGVMQNPRHLVRRRGQEARLRCSPMKGHSHVYWYRQLPEEGLKFMVYLQKENIIDESGMPKERFSAEFPKEGPSILRIQQVVRGDSAAYFCASSPMPGQTYEQYFGPGTRLTVT.

This chain connects TRBV15 to TRBJ1-2; no clear D. V was trimmed by 1 base and J by 0 bases, leaving 12 bases between them. The CDR3 extends over 16 amino acids. Germline V gives CDR1 LNHNV, CDR2 YYDKDF (reference sequence). The CDR3 sequence is CATSRVFGSSNYGYTF. The CDR3, as DNA: TGTGCCACCAGCAGAGTATTCGGGTCATCTAACTATGGCTACACCTTC.

This clone turned up a few times. The chain has TRBV4-2 and TRBJ2-4; possible D gene TRBD1, 6 bases. V lost 0 bases and J lost 6, with 15 bases in between. Germline CDR1 reads LGHNA; CDR2 reads YNFKEQ. This CDR3 is 16 amino acids long. CDR3 DNA: TGTGCCAGCAGCCAAGAGGTGGGGGCAGCCGTAAACATTCAGTACTTC. Encoded protein: CASSQEVGAAVNIQYF.

The chain employs TRBV11-2 and TRBJ2-7; 7 nucleotides match TRBD2. CDR1 SGHAT and CDR2 FQNNGV come from the germline V gene. The CDR3 runs 15 residues. V trimming: 1 base; J trimming: 3 bases; junction bases outside the gene matches: 6. CDR3 loop: CASSLGGGPFYEQYF. In nucleotides, the CDR3 is TGTGCCAGCAGCTTAGGGGGAGGGCCGTTCTACGAGCAGTACTTC.

The chain recombines TRBV5-1 with TRBJ1-2, with 7 bases lining up with TRBD1. Germline assignment: CDR1 SGHRS and CDR2 YFSETQ. V dropped 4 bases and J dropped 3; count of bases not matched to a gene: 6. The length of the CDR3 is 14 residues. For the CDR3, the DNA is TGCGCCAGCAGCCTTGGACAGGATTACTATGGCTACACCTTC. This encodes CASSLGQDYYGYTF.

The V and J genes are TRBV6-6 and TRBJ1-1; D is perhaps TRBD1 (6 bases). V gave up 2 bases and J gave up 0 bases, with 10 bases separating them. The CDR3 runs to 15 residues. CDR1 and CDR2 (germline): MNHNY, SVGAGI (reference sequence). The CDR3 loop is CASSYGQGMNTEAFF. The CDR3 DNA is TGTGCCAGCAGTTACGGTCAGGGGATGAACACTGAAGCTTTCTTT.

This clone has a count of ten or more. The gene calls are TRBV29-1 and TRBJ2-5; 11 nucleotides match TRBD1. The germline CDR1 and CDR2 sequences are SQVTM and ANQGSEA. The CDR3 runs to 15 residues. The ends lost 2 bases at V and 5 bases at J; junction bases unmatched: 7. The CDR3: CSVEIGQGARETQYF. CDR3 nucleotides: TGCAGCGTTGAAATTGGACAGGGGGCGCGGGAGACCCAGTACTTC.

This clone was seen only a few times. The V call is TRBV7-2, the J call TRBJ2-3, with D possibly being TRBD2 (7 bases). There are 18 residues in the CDR3. Germline lookup yields CDR1 SGHTA and CDR2 FQGNSA. Trimming stripped 3 bases from V and 1 base from J, with 20 bases between. CDR3 loop: CASSFSSSGAGGTDTQYF. CDR3 sequence (DNA): TGTGCCAGCAGCTTCTCATCATCGGGGGCGGGAGGCACAGATACGCAGTATTTT.

This clone was recorded a few times. The rearrangement uses TRBV5-1 and TRBJ2-7, with 15 bases identical to TRBD2. The J segment lost 11 bases and the V segment lost 2 bases, leaving 8 bases of the junction unmatched. Germline assignment: CDR1 SGHRS and CDR2 YFSETQ. The CDR3 extends over 15 amino acids. The CDR3 is CASSFGLAGGESEYF. For the CDR3, the DNA is TGCGCCAGCAGCTTTGGACTAGCGGGAGGGGAGTCAGAGTACTTC.

The chain couples TRBV2 to TRBJ2-3, with a weak D call TRBD1 (6 bases). V dropped 7 bases and J dropped 2 bases, with 13 bases sitting between them. The length of the CDR3 is 14 residues. Germline CDR1 SNHLY, CDR2 FYNNEI. CDR3 in DNA: TGTGCCAGCACCGCTACAGGGCTCACAGATACGCAGTATTTT. It yields the protein CASTATGLTDTQYF. Based on the CDR3 plus reference TRBV2 and TRBJ2-3, the full variable domain is EPEVTQTPSHQVTQMGQEVILRCVPISNHLYFYWYRQILGQKVEFLVSFYNNEISEKSEIFDDQFSVERPDGSNFTLKIRSTKLEDSAMYFCASTATGLTDTQYFGPGTRLTVL.

With respect to this clone: Other nucleotide sequences in the sample specify the same CDR3. This chain joins TRBV5-1 and TRBJ1-1, with D possibly matching TRBD1 (6 bases). Germline-derived CDR1 and CDR2 are SGHRS and YFSETQ. Deletions cut 4 bases from V and 5 bases from J, with 9 bases between. The CDR3 covers 12 residues. The CDR3 DNA reads TGCGCCAGCAGCCAAGACAGGACTGAAGCTTTCTTT. It specifies CASSQDRTEAFF.

V gene TRBV18 combines with J gene TRBJ1-2, with 7 nucleotides matching TRBD1. V was pared by 2 bases and J by 1 base, with 13 bases of the junction left unmatched. Germline CDR1 reads KGHSH; CDR2 reads LQKENI. This CDR3 spans 18 amino acids. CDR3 in DNA: TGTGCCAGCTCACCAGAGGGGGCAGGAGCCAATTTTAACTATGGCTACACCTTC. It encodes CASSPEGAGANFNYGYTF.